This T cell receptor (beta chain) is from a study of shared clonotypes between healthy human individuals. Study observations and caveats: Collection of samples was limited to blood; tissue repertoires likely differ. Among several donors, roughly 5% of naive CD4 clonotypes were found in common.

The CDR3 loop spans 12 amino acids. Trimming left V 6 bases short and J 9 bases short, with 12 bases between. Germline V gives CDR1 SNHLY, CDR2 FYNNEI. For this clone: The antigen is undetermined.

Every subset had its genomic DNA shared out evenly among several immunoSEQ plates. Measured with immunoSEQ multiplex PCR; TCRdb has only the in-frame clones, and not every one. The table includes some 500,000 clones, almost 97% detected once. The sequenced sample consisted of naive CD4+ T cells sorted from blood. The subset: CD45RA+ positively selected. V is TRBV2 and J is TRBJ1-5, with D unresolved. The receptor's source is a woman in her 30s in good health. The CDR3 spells CASRENLGPQHF. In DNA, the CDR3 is TGTGCCAGCAGGGAAAACTTGGGGCCCCAGCATTTT.